Detailed here is one TCR beta chain. This entry belongs to a study of blood T cell repertoires in COVID-19. In germline, CDR1 is SGHAT, CDR2 FQNNGV. The CDR3 is made up of 15 amino acids. J gave up 5 bases and V 4 bases, and 8 bases lay outside the gene matches. Methods used by the authors: Estimation of nucleated cell counts was performed using reference gene primer amplification. Sequenced by immunoSEQ multiplex PCR; TCRdb stores in-frame clones only, minus some. Clonal size and the V and J genes are those of that table, whereas D and trimming came from the DNA. The data contain about 250,000 clones, roughly four fifths of them seen just once; the ten biggest clones take up 7.5% to 10%.

This TCR derives from an elderly man with acute or convalescent COVID-19. Material: peripheral blood. The J gene is TRBJ2-5, the V gene TRBV11-2; 9 bases align to TRBD1. CDR3 in DNA: TGTGCCAGCAGCTCGGCCGGGACAGGGCGGGAGACCCAGTACTTC. Its translation is CASSSAGTGRETQYF.